The 3 T cell receptor beta chains given below trace back to one sample, sequenced in a study of T cell responses to AZD1222 COVID-19 vaccine. Data came from immunoSEQ multiplex PCR; TCRdb stores just in-frame clones and leaves some out. The sample lists roughly 160,000 clones, about nine tenths occurring once. Source: peripheral blood, taken on day 0 of AZD1222 vaccination. The receptors shown here come from an adult in good health.

This sequence joins TRBV19 and TRBJ1-5, with TRBD1 matching over 8 bases. This CDR3 spans 17 amino acids. From germline, CDR1 is LNHDA and CDR2 SQIVND (reference sequence). The trim removed 6 bases at V and 0 bases at J, leaving 10 bases unmatched. The CDR3 bases are TGTGCCAGTAGCCCTACCCGGACAGGGAGTAGCAATCAGCCCCAGCATTTT. This codes for CASSPTRTGSSNQPQHF.

This chain connects TRBV7-9 to TRBJ1-6, with TRBD1 as a possible D gene (5 bases). This CDR3 has 16 amino acids. The germline V and J ends were trimmed by 5 bases and 0 bases, with 11 bases remaining between them. Germline V gene sequence: CDR1 SEHNR, CDR2 FQNEAQ (reference sequence). The CDR3 here is CASSRRGFSYNSPLHF. In nucleotides, the CDR3 is TGTGCCAGCAGCCGGCGGGGGTTCTCCTATAATTCACCCCTCCACTTT.

This clone was counted once. This sequence joins TRBV28 and TRBJ1-1; D unclear. Germline-derived CDR1 and CDR2 are MDHEN and SYDVKM. The V end was cut by 8 bases, the J end by 5 bases, with 12 bases between. The CDR3 has 12 amino acids. The CDR3 coding sequence is TGTGCCAGCTTTCAAGCCCGGACTGAAGCTTTCTTT. It translates to CASFQARTEAFF.